This TCR beta chain was identified in a study of blood T cell repertoires in COVID-19. Per the authors' pipeline: It was from reference gene primer amplification that nucleated cell counts were estimated. Method: immunoSEQ multiplex PCR; TCRdb's copy keeps in-frame clones and lacks some. V and J calls and clone size follow that table, whereas D and trimming were derived from the DNA. Counted here are under 250,000 clones, about 82% occurring once; the ten biggest clones make up approximately 2.3%. Seattle patient enrollment occurred during active infection, with longitudinal follow-up thereafter. Per the germline V gene, CDR1 is LNHDA and CDR2 is SQIVND (reference sequence). The CDR3 consists of 13 residues. Deletions cut 10 bases from V and 6 bases from J, with 17 bases between.

V gene TRBV19 combines with J gene TRBJ2-3; D is possibly TRBD1 (6 bases). What was sequenced was peripheral blood. The TCR comes from a woman in her 70s with COVID-19, enrolled during active disease. CDR3 coding DNA: TGTGCCACAGGGGCCAGGGCCGGGGATACGCAGTATTTT. This encodes CATGARAGDTQYF.